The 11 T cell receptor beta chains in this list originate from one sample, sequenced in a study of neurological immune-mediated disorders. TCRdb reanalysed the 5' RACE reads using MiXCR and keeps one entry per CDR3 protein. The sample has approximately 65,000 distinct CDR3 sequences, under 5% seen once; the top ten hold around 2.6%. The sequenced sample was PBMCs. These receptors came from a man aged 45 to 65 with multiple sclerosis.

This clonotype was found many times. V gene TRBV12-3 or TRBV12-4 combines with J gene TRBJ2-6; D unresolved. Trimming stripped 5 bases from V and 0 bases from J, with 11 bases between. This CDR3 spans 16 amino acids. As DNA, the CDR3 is TGTGCCAGCAGTCTCGACCGTGACTCTGGGGCCAACGTCCTGACTTTC. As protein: CASSLDRDSGANVLTF.

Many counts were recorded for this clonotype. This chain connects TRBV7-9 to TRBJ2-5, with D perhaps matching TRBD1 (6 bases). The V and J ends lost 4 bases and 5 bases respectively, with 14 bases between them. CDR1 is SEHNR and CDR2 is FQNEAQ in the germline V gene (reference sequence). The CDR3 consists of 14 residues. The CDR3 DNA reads TGTGCCAGCAGCTCGGCAGGGGAACCGGAGACCCAGTACTTC. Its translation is CASSSAGEPETQYF.

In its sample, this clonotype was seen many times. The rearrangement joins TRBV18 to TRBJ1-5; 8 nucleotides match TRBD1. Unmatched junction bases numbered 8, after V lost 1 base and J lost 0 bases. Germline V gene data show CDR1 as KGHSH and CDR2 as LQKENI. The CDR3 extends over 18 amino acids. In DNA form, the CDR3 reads TGTGCCAGCTCACCACGAGGACAGGGATCCTATAGCAATCAGCCCCAGCATTTT. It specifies CASSPRGQGSYSNQPQHF. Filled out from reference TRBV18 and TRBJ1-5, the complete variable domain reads NAGVMQNPRHLVRRRGQEARLRCSPMKGHSHVYWYRQLPEEGLKFMVYLQKENIIDESGMPKERFSAEFPKEGPSILRIQQVVRGDSAAYFCASSPRGQGSYSNQPQHFGDGTRLSIL.

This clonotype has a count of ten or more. CDR3 bases: TGTGCCAGCTGGGGTGACAGCGGGGGGCCACGGCAAGAGACCCAGTACTTC. Its protein product is CASWGDSGGPRQETQYF. The V and J genes are TRBV12-3 or TRBV12-4 and TRBJ2-5; 9 nucleotides align to TRBD2. The ends lost 8 bases at V and 2 bases at J; junction bases unmatched: 15. The CDR3 has 17 residues.

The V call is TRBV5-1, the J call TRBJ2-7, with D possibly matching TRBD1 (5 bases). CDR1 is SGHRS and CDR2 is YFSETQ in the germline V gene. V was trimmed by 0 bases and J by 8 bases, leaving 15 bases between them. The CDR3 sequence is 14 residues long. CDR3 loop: CASSLGTGPSKQYV. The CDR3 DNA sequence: TGCGCCAGCAGCTTGGGTACAGGCCCCTCCAAGCAGTACGTC.

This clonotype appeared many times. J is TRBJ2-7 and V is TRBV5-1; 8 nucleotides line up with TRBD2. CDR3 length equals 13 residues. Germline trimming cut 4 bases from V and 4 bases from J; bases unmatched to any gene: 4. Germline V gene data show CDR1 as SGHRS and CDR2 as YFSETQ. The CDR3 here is CASSGSGGYEQYF. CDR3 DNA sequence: TGCGCCAGCAGCGGAAGCGGGGGATACGAGCAGTACTTC.

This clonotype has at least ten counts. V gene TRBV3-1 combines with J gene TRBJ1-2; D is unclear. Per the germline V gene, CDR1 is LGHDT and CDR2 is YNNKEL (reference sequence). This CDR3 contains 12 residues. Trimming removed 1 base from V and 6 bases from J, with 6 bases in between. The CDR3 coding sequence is TGTGCCAGCAGCCAAGCCGGGAATGGCTACACCTTC. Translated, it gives CASSQAGNGYTF. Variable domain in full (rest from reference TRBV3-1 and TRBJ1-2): DTAVSQTPKYLVTQMGNDKSIKCEQNLGHDTMYWYKQDSKKFLKIMFSYNNKELIINETVPNRFSPKSPDKAHLNLHINSLELGDSAVYFCASSQAGNGYTFGSGTRLTVV.

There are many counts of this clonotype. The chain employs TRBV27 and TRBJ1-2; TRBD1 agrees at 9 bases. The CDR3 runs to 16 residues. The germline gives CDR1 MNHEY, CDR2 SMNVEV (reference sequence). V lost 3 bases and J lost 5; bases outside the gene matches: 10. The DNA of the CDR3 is TGTGCCAGCAGTTTGGTTTGGGACAGGGCCCTATATGGCTACACCTTC. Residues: CASSLVWDRALYGYTF.

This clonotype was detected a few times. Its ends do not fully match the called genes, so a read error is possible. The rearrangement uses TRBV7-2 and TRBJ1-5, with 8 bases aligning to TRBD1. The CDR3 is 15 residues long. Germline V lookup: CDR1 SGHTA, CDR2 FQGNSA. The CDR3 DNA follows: TGTGCCAGCAGCTTAGGGGGGACAGGCCGGGGGCCCCAGAATTTT. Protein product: CASSLGGTGRGPQNF.

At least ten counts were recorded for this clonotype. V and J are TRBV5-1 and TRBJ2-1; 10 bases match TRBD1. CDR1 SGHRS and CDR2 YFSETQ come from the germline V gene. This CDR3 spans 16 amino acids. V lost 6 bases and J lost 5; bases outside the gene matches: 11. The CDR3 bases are TGCGCCAGCACCCGGGCGCTCGGACAGGGGGACAATGAGCAGTTCTTC. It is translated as CASTRALGQGDNEQFF.

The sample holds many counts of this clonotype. The CDR3: CASSYRSSYGYTF. In DNA, the CDR3 is TGTGCCAGCAGTTATCGGAGCTCCTATGGCTACACCTTC. This chain uses TRBV28 with TRBJ1-2, with no clear D. V was trimmed by 4 bases and J by 4 bases, leaving 10 bases between them. Germline CDR1 reads MDHEN; CDR2 reads SYDVKM. The CDR3 consists of 13 residues.